These 11 T cell receptor beta chains came from one sample sequenced in a study of tumor and adjacent non-tumor tissue in lung cancer. A modified ARM-PCR protocol with three rounds of nested PCR amplified TCRbeta. A single record per CDR3 protein comes from TCRdb applying MiXCR to the multiplex PCR reads. The sample contains 55,000 to 75,000 distinct CDR3 sequences, roughly 56% of which appear only once. The template was RNA from unsorted bulk tissue. The sample taken for sequencing was lung tumor tissue. The receptors here all came from a man aged 45 to 65 with non-small cell lung cancer.

This clonotype was seen more than once but under ten times. The chain employs TRBV5-1 and TRBJ2-2; possibly TRBD1 or TRBD2 for D (5 bases each). The CDR3 is made up of 16 amino acids. Germline assignment: CDR1 SGHRS and CDR2 YFSETQ. The ends were cut back, 4 bases at V and 3 bases at J, with 16 bases in the middle. CDR3 amino acids: CASSRGRVRDTGELFF. The DNA for the CDR3 is TGCGCCAGCAGCCGGGGCCGGGTTCGGGACACCGGGGAGCTGTTTTTT.

This clonotype was counted only a few times. The CDR3 carries no conserved terminal phenylalanine or tryptophan, so it likely arises from a read error. The rearrangement uses TRBV4-1 and TRBJ2-7, with 12 nucleotides matching TRBD1. Germline CDR1 is MGHRA and CDR2 is YSYEKL. CDR3 length: 14 residues. Trimming took 1 base from V and 9 from J; bases not matched to a gene: 4. CDR3 in amino acids: CASSQVGTGGAQYS. The CDR3 region has the DNA TGCGCCAGCAGCCAAGTCGGGACAGGGGGCGCGCAGTACTCC.

The V gene is TRBV6-5, the J gene TRBJ2-6; possible D gene TRBD1, 5 bases. Germline-derived CDR1 and CDR2 are MNHEY and SVGAGI. Trimming removed 7 bases from V and 15 bases from J, with 22 bases in between. The CDR3 has 14 amino acids. In nucleotides, the CDR3 is TGTGCCAGCATTCGGATCTCTGGGGCCAACAACCTGACTTTC. It is translated as CASIRISGANNLTF.

In its sample, this clonotype ranks as medium-sized. The chain combines TRBV6-2 or TRBV6-3 with TRBJ1-1; weak D call: TRBD1 (5 bases). V was trimmed by 0 bases and J by 4 bases, leaving 6 bases between them. Germline CDR1 MNHEY, CDR2 SVGEGT. The CDR3 runs to 13 residues. The CDR3 nucleotides read TGTGCCAGCAGTTACTCGGGGGTCACTGAAGCTTTCTTT. It is translated as CASSYSGVTEAFF.

This clonotype was seen many times. CDR3 nucleotides: TGCGCCAGCAGCCAACGACTAGCGGGTAACCTGTACCAAGAGACCCAGTACTTC. Encoded protein: CASSQRLAGNLYQETQYF. J is TRBJ2-5 and V is TRBV4-1, with TRBD2 matching 10 bases. Trimming removed 2 bases from V and 0 bases from J; junction bases left unmatched: 9. The CDR3 totals 18 residues. The germline V gene encodes CDR1 MGHRA and CDR2 YSYEKL.

This clonotype was counted between two and nine times. Possible read error: a much larger clone is one base away. The chain recombines TRBV6-1 with TRBJ1-4, with 9 bases matching TRBD1. CDR3 length: 16 residues. The V gene's germline CDR1 is MNHNS and CDR2 SASEGT. The CDR3 sequence: CVSSEAGTGFREKLFF. The CDR3 nucleotides are TGTGTCAGCAGTGAAGCGGGGACAGGGTTTCGAGAAAAACTGTTTTTT.

This clonotype was recorded a few times. This clone may be a read error of a much larger clone one base away. The chain joins TRBV4-1 to TRBJ1-2; no clear D gene. The CDR3 totals 14 residues. Germline V gives CDR1 MGHRA, CDR2 YSYEKL. CDR3 sequence reads: CASCQVRENYGYTF. The CDR3 region has the DNA TGCGCCAGCTGCCAAGTCCGCGAGAACTATGGCTACACCTTC.

Notes on this clonotype: At one boundary the junction diverges from the germline segment, which might be a read error. V usage is TRBV11-3 and J usage is TRBJ2-3, with 11 bases aligning to TRBD2. CDR3 length equals 15 residues. Germline CDR1 SGHNT, CDR2 YENEEA. The DNA for the CDR3 is TGTGCCAGTAGCGCCGGGACTAGCGGAACAGATACGCAGTTTTTT. Translation: CASSAGTSGTDTQFF.

This clonotype has a single count. A much bigger clone sits one base away, suggesting this may be a read error. The rearrangement joins TRBV5-5 to TRBJ2-2; the D gene is possibly TRBD2 (5 bases). This CDR3 has 14 residues. Germline lookup yields CDR1 SGHKS and CDR2 YYEKEE (reference sequence). The CDR3 nucleotides read TGTGTCAGCAGTTTTCTTAGCGACACCGGGGAGCTGTTTTTT. It encodes CVSSFLSDTGELFF.

Turning to this clonotype: A read error may produce the germline difference seen at one junction end. This sequence joins TRBV10-3 and TRBJ1-5; D uncertain. Per germline, CDR1 ENHRY and CDR2 SYGVKD. The length of the CDR3 is 15 residues. For the CDR3, the DNA is TGTGCCACCAGTGTTGGCAGTATAAGCAATCAGCCCCAACATTTT. As protein: CATSVGSISNQPQHF.

There are a few counts of this clonotype. A read error is possible here, since a much larger clone lies one base away. J is TRBJ2-1 and V is TRBV12-3 or TRBV12-4, with TRBD2 matching over 8 bases. J gave up 3 bases and V 7 bases, and 11 bases lay outside the gene matches. CDR3 length: 16 amino acids. The CDR3 bases are TGTGCCAGCAACAGCACGACTAGCGTTGGCTACAATGAGCAGTTCTTC. Translated: CASNSTTSVGYNEQFF.